The next 14 T cell receptor beta chains were all read from a single sample in a study of tumor-infiltrating lymphocytes in primary liver carcinoma. With a constant-region primer, TCR beta cDNA was made from roughly 500 ng of total RNA. It was through three nested multiplex PCR rounds of slightly modified ARM-PCR that TCR beta libraries arose. A C-beta reverse primer was combined with TRBV1-TRBV30 forward primers in the first two PCR rounds, and each round had about 10 cycles. A single record per CDR3 protein comes from TCRdb applying MiXCR to the multiplex PCR reads. The sample has some 43,000 distinct CDR3 sequences; 71% are singletons. Unsorted bulk tissue (about 19-33 mg) underwent RNA and DNA co-extraction. The material sequenced was liver tumor tissue from sampling region 5. The subset: tumor region T5, tumor centre. Receptors originate from a man aged 35 to 55 with primary liver carcinoma and hepatitis B virus infection.

The gene calls are TRBV20-1 and TRBJ2-1; no firm D call. The CDR3 is 12 amino acids. The germline V gene has CDR1 DFQATT and CDR2 SNEGSKA (reference sequence). The V and J ends lost 6 bases and 5 bases respectively, with 11 bases between them. CDR3: CSASPVDNEQFF. CDR3 nucleotide sequence: TGCAGTGCGAGCCCCGTAGACAATGAGCAGTTCTTC.

This clonotype was detected ten times or more. The chain recombines TRBV29-1 with TRBJ2-1; 8 bases agree with TRBD2. The V gene end was trimmed by 1 base and the J gene end by 2 bases; junction bases not matched to a gene: 4. Germline V gene sequence: CDR1 SQVTM, CDR2 ANQGSEA. CDR3 length: 15 residues. The CDR3 coding sequence is TGCAGCGTTGAAGGTCTAGCGGGCCCCTACAATGAGCAGTTCTTC. It translates to CSVEGLAGPYNEQFF.

The chain joins TRBV11-2 to TRBJ2-7; D is perhaps TRBD1 (6 bases). V was clipped by 6 bases and J by 6 bases, with 21 bases between them. This CDR3 spans 15 amino acids. Germline assignment: CDR1 SGHAT and CDR2 FQNNGV. The CDR3 sequence: CASSSTGSRRCEQYF. CDR3 coding DNA: TGTGCCAGCAGTTCTACAGGGAGCCGGAGGTGCGAGCAGTACTTC.

As for this clonotype: A much bigger clone sits one base away, suggesting this may be a read error. The V call is TRBV28, the J call TRBJ2-5, with TRBD2 identical over 7 bases. Germline V gives CDR1 MDHEN, CDR2 SYDVKM. The CDR3 spans 15 residues. CDR3 in DNA: TGTGCCAGCAGTGCCGGAGGACTAGGGCAAGAGACCCTGTACTTC. As protein: CASSAGGLGQETLYF. Looking up the rest from reference TRBV28 and TRBJ2-5 gives the full variable domain: DVKVTQSSRYLVKRTGEKVFLECVQDMDHENMFWYRQDPGLGLRLIYFSYDVKMKEKGDIPEGYSVSREKKERFSLILESASTNQTSMYLCASSAGGLGQETLYFGPGTRLLVL.

This clonotype was counted a single time. One end of the junction fails to match germline, which may point to a read error. The J gene is TRBJ2-2, the V gene TRBV10-3, with a possible D match to TRBD2 (5 bases). CDR1 and CDR2 (germline): ENHRY, SYGVKD. The CDR3 is 14 amino acids. CDR3 sequence: CAISPAANAGELFF. CDR3 sequence (DNA): TGTGCCATCAGTCCGGCCGCGAACGCCGGGGAGCTCTTTTTT.

For this clonotype: A clone one base away is much larger, so this may be a read error. The genes are TRBV7-9 and TRBJ2-7; D unresolved. CDR3 length: 11 residues. Germline CDR1 is SEHNR and CDR2 is FQNEAQ (reference sequence). Trimming removed 5 bases at V and 2 bases at J, with 4 bases between. CDR3 residues: CASSAPYEQYF. In DNA form, the CDR3 reads TGTGCCAGCAGCGCCCCCTACGAGCAGTACTTC.

Remarks on this clonotype: At one end, the junction sequence differs from germline, possibly due to a read error. J is TRBJ2-3 and V is TRBV11-1; TRBD1 is a possible D gene (6 bases). Germline CDR1 and CDR2: SGHAT and FQDESV (reference sequence). The CDR3 has 15 residues. CDR3 sequence reads: CTSSLGRGCVYTQYF. The CDR3 bases are TGTACCAGCAGCTTAGGAAGGGGGTGCGTGTATACGCAGTATTTT.

Turning to this clonotype: This could be a read error, since a much larger clone is one nucleotide away. The chain employs TRBV20-1 and TRBJ1-1; D not certain. The CDR3 spans 15 residues. The germline V and J ends were trimmed by 3 bases and 1 base, with 15 bases remaining between them. Germline values: CDR1 DFQATT, CDR2 SNEGSKA (reference sequence). CDR3 sequence reads: CSASPPVQRNTEAFF. The CDR3 DNA reads as TGCAGTGCTAGTCCACCGGTACAAAGGAACACTGAAGCTTTCTTT.

Regarding this clonotype: At one boundary the junction diverges from the germline segment, which might be a read error. This chain connects TRBV29-1 to TRBJ2-7, with TRBD2 as a possible D gene (6 bases). CDR1 SQVTM and CDR2 ANQGSEA come from the germline V gene. This CDR3 has 14 residues. CDR3 in amino acids: CSVVVPGLGLEQHF. The CDR3 nucleotides are TGCAGCGTTGTAGTGCCGGGACTCGGGCTCGAGCAGCACTTC.

Many counts were recorded for this clonotype. The J gene is TRBJ2-1, the V gene TRBV28; perhaps TRBD1 as D (6 bases). CDR3 length: 12 amino acids. The V gene lost 5 bases and the J gene lost 10 bases, with 12 bases spanning the gap. The V gene's germline CDR1 is MDHEN and CDR2 SYDVKM. The CDR3 nucleotides read TGTGCCAGCAGTGTGGCCGGGACAGAGCAGTTCTTC. Amino acids: CASSVAGTEQFF.

As regards this clonotype: Since the CDR3 does not end with the conserved phenylalanine or tryptophan, this likely comes from a read error. This sequence joins TRBV6-6 and TRBJ1-1, with D possibly matching TRBD1 (6 bases). The V end was cut by 2 bases, the J end by 0 bases, with 13 bases between. Per the germline V gene, CDR1 is MNHNY and CDR2 is SVGAGI (reference sequence). The CDR3 loop spans 16 amino acids. CDR3 sequence reads: CASSYPPQGLNTEAFY. In DNA form, the CDR3 reads TGTGCCAGCAGTTACCCGCCTCAGGGGTTGAACACTGAAGCTTTCTAT.

Worth noting for this clonotype: One junction end disagrees with the germline gene, perhaps due to a read error. The chain is built from TRBV14 and TRBJ2-3, with no clear D. The CDR3 contains 13 residues. Germline values: CDR1 SGHDN, CDR2 FVKESK. In nucleotides, the CDR3 is TGTGTCAGCAGCCAAATTCGGACAGATACGCAGTATTTT. Translated: CVSSQIRTDTQYF.

Remarks on this clonotype: A much more abundant neighbour one base away suggests this may be a read error. A read error is likely, as this CDR3 ends without the conserved phenylalanine or tryptophan. The genes are TRBV5-1 and TRBJ2-3; 10 bases align to TRBD1. The CDR3 has 17 amino acids. With V trimmed by 4 bases and J by 4 bases, 12 bases remained unmatched. CDR1 and CDR2 (germline): SGHRS, YFSETQ. The DNA of the CDR3 is TGCGCCAGCAGCCCCTGGGGCCTCGGACAGGGGGCAGATACGCAGTATTGT. Translated: CASSPWGLGQGADTQYC.

Points on this clonotype: The germline gene is not matched at one end of the junction; a read error may be the cause. The chain uses TRBV19 and TRBJ1-5; 7 nucleotides agree with TRBD1. From germline, CDR1 is LNHDA and CDR2 SQIVND (reference sequence). The length of the CDR3 is 17 residues. The CDR3 DNA sequence: TGTGCCAGTAGTACCCGAACAGGGGCGATCAGCAGTCAGCCCCAGCATTTT. This codes for CASSTRTGAISSQPQHF.